Detailed here is one TCR beta chain. The data originate from a study of control samples from healthy donors and cancer patients. Produced via immunoSEQ multiplex PCR; TCRdb's table is partial and in-frame only. The table shows roughly 150,000 clones, with approximately 88% occurring only once. This receptor was identified in a man younger than 45 in good health. Source material: blood.

DNA for the CDR3: TGTGCCACCAGTGGCGAAGAATTCACAGATACGCAGTATTTT. Its protein is CATSGEEFTDTQYF. The genes are TRBV24-1 and TRBJ2-3; D gene unclear. The CDR3 extends over 14 amino acids. The V end was cut by 5 bases, the J end by 2 bases, with 10 bases between. Germline loops: CDR1 KGHDR, CDR2 SFDVKD.